The 16 T cell receptor beta chains below all came from one sample that was sequenced in a study of cytomegalovirus exposure and HLA in healthy donors. Primers for the PCR totalled 60 Vbeta and 13 Jbeta. Method: immunoSEQ multiplex PCR; TCRdb's copy keeps in-frame clones and lacks some. In the table there are roughly 130,000 clones, over 70% of which are singletons. Sequencing input: PBMCs. All receptors derive from a woman aged 40 to 50 in good health and CMV-seropositive.

This clone appeared a single time. This rearrangement joins TRBV7-2 to TRBJ2-7; 15 bases are shared with TRBD2. The length of the CDR3 is 17 residues. Per the germline V gene, CDR1 is SGHTA and CDR2 is FQGNSA. V trimming: 5 bases; J trimming: 0 bases; junction bases outside the gene matches: 5. The CDR3 spells CASSPGLAGGDSYEQYF. In nucleotides, the CDR3 is TGTGCCAGCAGCCCGGGACTAGCGGGGGGAGACTCCTACGAGCAGTACTTC.

V gene TRBV27 combines with J gene TRBJ2-7; 7 bases agree with TRBD1. V shed 0 bases, J shed 2 bases, and the junction held 10 bases outside the gene matches. Germline V gene data show CDR1 as MNHEY and CDR2 as SMNVEV (reference sequence). The CDR3 consists of 17 residues. The CDR3 protein is CASSLSSGQKFPYEQYF. Here the CDR3 DNA reads TGTGCCAGCAGTTTATCGTCGGGACAGAAATTTCCCTACGAGCAGTACTTC.

The chain carries TRBV7-8 and TRBJ1-2; tentatively, D is TRBD1 (5 bases). The ends were cut back, 1 base at V and 4 bases at J, with 13 bases in the middle. CDR1 is SGHVS, CDR2 FQNEAQ, per germline. CDR3 length: 15 amino acids. In DNA form, the CDR3 reads TGTGCCAGCAGCTTAGGGGACCGGGGGAGCTATGGCTACACCTTC. Its protein product is CASSLGDRGSYGYTF.

This clone was seen more than once but under ten times. The CDR3 sequence is CASSQGGGTSGGARQETQYF. The CDR3 DNA is TGCGCCAGCAGCCAAGGAGGGGGAACTAGCGGGGGGGCTCGCCAAGAGACCCAGTACTTC. V and J are TRBV4-1 and TRBJ2-5; 13 positions agree with TRBD2. Germline CDR1 MGHRA, CDR2 YSYEKL. This CDR3 has 20 amino acids. With V trimmed by 1 base and J by 1 base, 12 bases remained unmatched.

This clone was counted a few times. V gene TRBV7-2 combines with J gene TRBJ2-7, with 8 positions matching TRBD1. Germline V gene sequence: CDR1 SGHTA, CDR2 FQGNSA. The trim removed 1 base at V and 2 bases at J, leaving 1 base unmatched. The CDR3 runs to 14 residues. The CDR3 loop reads CASSLGTGTYEQYF. The CDR3 nucleotides read TGTGCCAGCAGCTTAGGGACAGGGACCTACGAGCAGTACTTC.

The CDR3 loop reads CASSHTTGRRNQPQHF. The CDR3 DNA reads TGTGCCAGCAGCCACACGACAGGGCGGCGCAATCAGCCCCAGCATTTT. The rearrangement links TRBV7-3 to TRBJ1-5; 7 bases align to TRBD1. The germline V gene has CDR1 SGHTA and CDR2 FQGTGA. V lost 5 bases to trimming and J lost 2 bases; unmatched junction nucleotides: 9. The CDR3 totals 16 residues.

The V gene is TRBV21-1, the J gene TRBJ2-3; the D call in the table, TRBD2, was not verified against the DNA. TRBV21-1 is shown as a pseudogene. CDR3 size: 20 residues. The CDR3 nucleotides are TGTGCCAGCAAGCCCCCTGACACCGGGGGGACTGAGAGCCGCACAGATACGCAGTATTTT. Translating it yields CASKPPDTGGTESRTDTQYF.

The chain couples TRBV2 to TRBJ2-3, with D perhaps matching TRBD2 (5 bases). Germline loops: CDR1 SNHLY, CDR2 FYNNEI. The V end was cut by 4 bases, the J end by 0 bases, with 14 bases between. This CDR3 spans 16 amino acids. CDR3 nucleotides: TGTGCCAGCAGTGCCTTGAGAGGGCAAAGCACAGATACGCAGTATTTT. Its translation is CASSALRGQSTDTQYF. The variable domain in full, completed from reference TRBV2 and TRBJ2-3, reads EPEVTQTPSHQVTQMGQEVILRCVPISNHLYFYWYRQILGQKVEFLVSFYNNEISEKSEIFDDQFSVERPDGSNFTLKIRSTKLEDSAMYFCASSALRGQSTDTQYFGPGTRLTVL.

J is TRBJ1-5 and V is TRBV18, with D possibly matching TRBD1 (5 bases). The germline V gene encodes CDR1 KGHSH and CDR2 LQKENI. The CDR3 is 14 amino acids. Trimming stripped 6 bases from V and 2 bases from J, with 11 bases between. This chain's CDR3 is CASSRGGGNQPQHF. CDR3 in DNA: TGTGCCAGCTCCCGGGGAGGGGGCAATCAGCCCCAGCATTTT.

This clone was found a few times. The chain employs TRBV7-9 and TRBJ1-2; D is undetermined. V was clipped by 1 base and J by 3 bases, with 6 bases between them. CDR3 length: 13 amino acids. Germline CDR1 is SEHNR and CDR2 is FQNEAQ (reference sequence). In DNA, the CDR3 is TGTGCCAGCAGCTTAGGGGCCGACTATGGCTACACCTTC. Translation: CASSLGADYGYTF. Filled out from reference TRBV7-9 and TRBJ1-2, the complete variable domain reads DTGVSQNPRHKITKRGQNVTFRCDPISEHNRLYWYRQTLGQGPEFLTYFQNEAQLEKSRLLSDRFSAERPKGSFSTLEIQRTEQGDSAMYLCASSLGADYGYTFGSGTRLTVV.

V usage is TRBV9 and J usage is TRBJ1-2; D is unclear. V gave up 0 bases and J gave up 4 bases, with 16 bases separating them. The CDR3 runs 16 residues. Germline CDR1 SGDLS, CDR2 YYNGEE. The CDR3 sequence: CASSVGVTVIAYGYTF. The CDR3 DNA reads as TGTGCCAGCAGCGTAGGCGTGACCGTTATAGCCTATGGCTACACCTTC.

CDR3 loop: CASSLRRLASDTQYF. The CDR3 coding sequence is TGTGCCAGCAGTTTAAGGAGACTAGCGTCAGATACGCAGTATTTT. The chain combines TRBV27 with TRBJ2-3; 8 positions match TRBD2. The CDR3 consists of 15 residues. The V gene end was trimmed by 2 bases and the J gene end by 4 bases; junction bases not matched to a gene: 5. The germline gives CDR1 MNHEY, CDR2 SMNVEV (reference sequence).

DNA of the CDR3: TGTGCCAGCAGTGACGTGTCACTACAATCCTACGAGCAGTACTTC. Residues: CASSDVSLQSYEQYF. The chain combines TRBV6-1 with TRBJ2-7, with D hard to call. The CDR3 extends over 15 amino acids. Trimming pared 3 bases from V and 1 base from J, leaving 13 bases between. Looked up from germline, CDR1 is MNHNS and CDR2 is SASEGT.

This sequence joins TRBV7-6 and TRBJ2-7, with 15 bases aligning to TRBD2. V lost 4 bases, J lost 4 bases, and 8 bases stayed unmatched. This CDR3 has 17 amino acids. Germline CDR1 reads SGHVS; CDR2 reads FNYEAQ. The DNA for the CDR3 is TGTGCCAGCAGCTCGATGGGGACTAGCGGGAGGTTTTACGAGCAGTACTTC. This codes for CASSSMGTSGRFYEQYF.

The DNA of the CDR3 is TGCGCCAGCGGGCGGAGGGTACTCCCCAATCAGCCCCAGCATTTT. It yields the protein CASGRRVLPNQPQHF. The rearrangement links TRBV5-1 to TRBJ1-5, with no clear D. Per germline, CDR1 SGHRS and CDR2 YFSETQ. Trimming pared 7 bases from V and 3 bases from J, leaving 17 bases between. CDR3 length: 15 amino acids.

This clone has only a few counts. J is TRBJ1-2 and V is TRBV5-4; D might be TRBD1 (5 bases). The CDR3 extends over 12 amino acids. Trimming left V 0 bases short and J 12 bases short, with 12 bases between. Looked up from germline, CDR1 is SGHNT and CDR2 is YYREEE (reference sequence). CDR3 loop: CASSLATGGDTF. The CDR3 DNA reads TGTGCCAGCAGCTTGGCGACGGGAGGGGACACCTTC.